The TCR beta chain described here comes from a study of shared clonotypes between healthy human individuals. Broader study findings: Non-shared clonotypes showed lower generation probabilities than clonotypes common to all four donors. It was only blood that was sampled, and tissue repertoires likely differ.

Details on this clone: What it recognizes is unknown.

The germline gives CDR1 SQVTM, CDR2 ANQGSEA. V lost 6 bases and J lost 5; bases outside the gene matches: 7. The CDR3 has 12 amino acids. Assay used: immunoSEQ multiplex PCR; TCRdb lists only in-frame clones, some missing. The profile covers under 1,900,000 clones, with around 98.5% appearing a single time and approximately 0.38% taken by the ten largest. This TCR was recovered from a man younger than 40 in good health. The chain has TRBV29-1 and TRBJ2-7, with 7 bases identical to TRBD2. Sequenced input: naive CD4+ T cells sorted from blood. The subset here: CD45RA+ positively selected. The CDR3 here is CSVAGTKHEQYF. For the CDR3, the DNA is TGCAGCGTAGCCGGGACTAAGCACGAGCAGTACTTC.